Below are 27 T cell receptor beta chains sequenced from a single sample in a study of tumour-infiltrating T cells in Burkitt lymphoma. Clones were sequenced by immunoSEQ multiplex PCR, and TCRdb holds only the in-frame ones, with some missing. In the table there are some 15,000 clones, 70% to 80% of which are singletons. The specimen was tumor tissue. These receptors came from a human donor with diffuse large B-cell lymphoma.

The V gene is TRBV11-2, the J gene TRBJ2-2; D call uncertain. CDR3 length: 12 amino acids. In germline, CDR1 is SGHAT, CDR2 FQNNGV. Trimming stripped 7 bases from V and 3 bases from J, with 6 bases between. Here the CDR3 reads CASISYTGELFF. The CDR3 region has the DNA TGTGCCAGCATAAGCTACACCGGGGAGCTGTTTTTT.

This clone was detected only a few times. Written as DNA, the CDR3 is TGTGCCAGCTCCTCCGGGACAACTTACGAGCAGTACTTC. This translates into CASSSGTTYEQYF. The chain combines TRBV18 with TRBJ2-7, with D possibly being TRBD1 (6 bases). The CDR3 consists of 13 residues. Per germline, CDR1 KGHSH and CDR2 LQKENI. V was shortened by 6 bases and J by 4 bases, with 13 bases between the two germline ends.

The chain couples TRBV2 to TRBJ2-7; 10 nucleotides line up with TRBD2. The J segment lost 5 bases and the V segment lost 7 bases, leaving 5 bases of the junction unmatched. This CDR3 comprises 13 residues. Per germline, CDR1 SNHLY and CDR2 FYNNEI. In nucleotides, the CDR3 is TGTGCCAGCATCACCGGGACTAGCGACGAGCAGTACTTC. Protein sequence: CASITGTSDEQYF.

The chain links TRBV19 to TRBJ1-1; no reliable D call. Germline V gene sequence: CDR1 LNHDA, CDR2 SQIVND (reference sequence). This CDR3 has 15 residues. V lost 8 bases, J lost 3 bases, and 19 bases lay in between. The CDR3 sequence: CASQKGPTSYTEAFF. CDR3 in DNA: TGTGCCAGTCAAAAGGGCCCGACGTCGTACACTGAAGCTTTCTTT.

The V call is TRBV4-3, the J call TRBJ1-2, with D perhaps matching TRBD1 (5 bases). V was cut by 0 bases and J by 7 bases, with 15 bases left in between. CDR3 size: 15 residues. CDR1 and CDR2 (germline): LGHNA, YSLEER. The chain's CDR3 is CASSQDQGATAGYTF. In DNA, the CDR3 is TGCGCCAGCAGCCAAGATCAAGGGGCTACTGCTGGCTACACCTTC.

V usage is TRBV5-6 and J usage is TRBJ2-7; no reliable D call. The CDR3 spans 13 residues. Germline V gives CDR1 SGHDT, CDR2 YYEEEE. The V and J ends lost 0 bases and 5 bases respectively, with 9 bases between them. CDR3 region: CASSLVGNDEQYF. In nucleotides, the CDR3 is TGTGCCAGCAGCTTGGTGGGCAACGACGAGCAGTACTTC.

The chain joins TRBV11-2 to TRBJ2-5, with a weak D call TRBD1 (5 bases). The ends were cut back, 0 bases at V and 5 bases at J, with 19 bases in the middle. This CDR3 has 17 amino acids. The V gene's germline CDR1 is SGHAT and CDR2 FQNNGV. CDR3 coding DNA: TGTGCCAGCAGCTTAGATTTTAAGACAGTCGATAGGGAGACCCAGTACTTC. This sequence encodes CASSLDFKTVDRETQYF.

The chain has TRBV10-3 and TRBJ1-6; D gene uncertain. Germline CDR1 and CDR2: ENHRY and SYGVKD. This CDR3 is 13 amino acids long. V dropped 6 bases and J dropped 5 bases, with 8 bases sitting between them. The CDR3 region is CAIRREDNSPLHF. Written as DNA, the CDR3 is TGTGCCATCAGACGCGAGGATAATTCACCCCTCCACTTT.

The chain carries TRBV19 and TRBJ1-2; the D is unclear. The germline V gene has CDR1 LNHDA and CDR2 SQIVND (reference sequence). This CDR3 comprises 13 residues. The ends were cut back, 3 bases at V and 4 bases at J, with 9 bases in the middle. CDR3 sequence (DNA): TGTGCCAGTAGTATCTCGGCCATCTATGGCTACACCTTC. It specifies CASSISAIYGYTF.

The chain carries TRBV18 and TRBJ1-5; D not resolved. The CDR3 has 13 residues. V was pared by 3 bases and J by 0 bases, with 3 bases between. CDR1 and CDR2 (germline): KGHSH, LQKENI. The CDR3 protein is CASSPNSNQPQHF. CDR3 DNA sequence: TGTGCCAGCTCACCTAATAGCAATCAGCCCCAGCATTTT. Complete variable domain (other parts from reference TRBV18 and TRBJ1-5): NAGVMQNPRHLVRRRGQEARLRCSPMKGHSHVYWYRQLPEEGLKFMVYLQKENIIDESGMPKERFSAEFPKEGPSILRIQQVVRGDSAAYFCASSPNSNQPQHFGDGTRLSIL.

The V call is TRBV7-6, the J call TRBJ2-3, with D perhaps TRBD2 (5 bases). CDR1 and CDR2 (germline): SGHVS, FNYEAQ. The CDR3 sequence is 15 residues long. Trimming removed 1 base from V and 1 base from J, with 9 bases in between. CDR3: CASSLGGLGTDTQYF. As DNA, the CDR3 is TGTGCCAGCAGCTTAGGTGGACTGGGCACAGATACGCAGTATTTT.

This chain uses TRBV7-7 with TRBJ2-3; 10 positions match TRBD2. CDR1 and CDR2 from the germline V gene are SSHAT and FNYEAQ (reference sequence). The CDR3 has 15 amino acids. Trimming removed 6 bases from V and 4 bases from J; junction bases left unmatched: 7. CDR3 in amino acids: CASSSLAGVADTQYF. DNA for the CDR3: TGTGCCAGCAGTTCCCTAGCGGGAGTGGCAGATACGCAGTATTTT.

V usage is TRBV7-8 and J usage is TRBJ2-1; TRBD2 aligns across 12 bases. The CDR3 consists of 16 residues. V trimming: 4 bases; J trimming: 2 bases; junction bases outside the gene matches: 3. CDR1 is SGHVS, CDR2 FQNEAQ, per germline. CDR3 in amino acids: CASSYRTSGAYNEQFF. The CDR3 DNA is TGTGCCAGCAGCTACAGGACTAGCGGGGCCTACAATGAGCAGTTCTTC.

This chain joins TRBV6-4 and TRBJ2-1; 8 nucleotides align to TRBD1. The length of the CDR3 is 13 residues. Trimming removed 3 bases from V and 9 bases from J; junction bases left unmatched: 4. Germline CDR1 is MRHNA and CDR2 is SNTAGT. CDR3 sequence reads: CASSEQQGGEQFF. CDR3 nucleotide sequence: TGTGCCAGCAGTGAACAACAGGGGGGTGAGCAGTTCTTC.

The gene calls are TRBV18 and TRBJ1-2; the D gene is possibly TRBD1 (5 bases). V was trimmed by 6 bases and J by 3 bases, leaving 14 bases between them. The CDR3 sequence is 14 residues long. The V gene's germline CDR1 is KGHSH and CDR2 LQKENI. The CDR3 is CASSAGYDHYGYTF. The CDR3 DNA is TGTGCCAGCTCGGCAGGGTACGACCACTATGGCTACACCTTC.

This chain connects TRBV19 to TRBJ1-4; 10 nucleotides agree with TRBD1. The junction had 14 bases not matched to a gene; V was cut back by 7 bases and J by 3 bases. The CDR3 extends over 18 amino acids. Germline CDR1 reads LNHDA; CDR2 reads SQIVND (reference sequence). CDR3: CASTPGRTGGSPNEKLFF. The CDR3 DNA sequence: TGTGCCAGTACCCCCGGAAGGACAGGGGGTTCCCCTAATGAAAAACTGTTTTTT.

V gene TRBV29-1 combines with J gene TRBJ1-1, with 7 bases fitting TRBD1. The CDR3 length is 14 residues. Trimming at V came to 6 bases and at J to 4 bases, leaving 11 bases not matched to a gene. The germline gives CDR1 SQVTM, CDR2 ANQGSEA. CDR3: CSVSVTGFGTEAFF. The CDR3 DNA follows: TGCAGCGTCAGCGTGACAGGGTTTGGCACTGAAGCTTTCTTT.

The table lists this clone with a few counts. The J gene is TRBJ2-1, the V gene TRBV9; D ambiguous. CDR3 length: 14 amino acids. Germline values: CDR1 SGDLS, CDR2 YYNGEE. V gave up 0 bases and J gave up 11 bases, with 15 bases separating them. The CDR3 DNA reads as TGTGCCAGCAGCGTAGCCTCAACAGACCCTCAGCAGTTCTTC. As protein: CASSVASTDPQQFF.

This clone was counted between two and nine times. This chain connects TRBV18 to TRBJ1-5; D call uncertain. Trimming removed 1 base at V and 5 bases at J, with 12 bases between. This CDR3 spans 15 amino acids. Germline CDR1 KGHSH, CDR2 LQKENI. The CDR3 region has the DNA TGTGCCAGCTCACCACAATTAGGGTGGGATCAGCCCCAGCATTTT. Its translation: CASSPQLGWDQPQHF. The entire variable domain, with the rest obtained from reference TRBV18 and TRBJ1-5, is as follows: NAGVMQNPRHLVRRRGQEARLRCSPMKGHSHVYWYRQLPEEGLKFMVYLQKENIIDESGMPKERFSAEFPKEGPSILRIQQVVRGDSAAYFCASSPQLGWDQPQHFGDGTRLSIL.

The chain uses TRBV21-1 and TRBJ1-3. TRBV21-1 is labeled a pseudogene. This CDR3 has 15 residues. CDR3 DNA: TGTGCCAGCAGCAAAGAAGCGCACTCTGGAAACACCATATATTTT. Its translation: CASSKEAHSGNTIYF.

J is TRBJ1-5 and V is TRBV10-3; no definite D call. Looked up from germline, CDR1 is ENHRY and CDR2 is SYGVKD. This CDR3 is 13 amino acids long. The germline V and J ends were trimmed by 0 bases and 7 bases, with 7 bases remaining between them. CDR3 bases: TGTGCCATCAGTGAGTCAAAAGGGCAGCCCCAGCATTTT. This sequence encodes CAISESKGQPQHF.

By proportion, this clone is large. The chain couples TRBV7-2 to TRBJ2-7, with D unresolved. The V end lost 5 bases, the J end lost 4 bases, and 6 bases lay between the germline ends. This CDR3 has 11 amino acids. Germline CDR1 is SGHTA and CDR2 is FQGNSA. DNA of the CDR3: TGTGCCAGCAGCCCTTTTTACGAGCAGTACTTC. This translates into CASSPFYEQYF.

The chain combines TRBV7-6 with TRBJ2-5; perhaps TRBD2 as D (5 bases). The CDR3 length is 14 residues. V was cut by 1 base and J by 5 bases, with 11 bases left in between. Germline values: CDR1 SGHVS, CDR2 FNYEAQ. CDR3 nucleotide sequence: TGTGCCAGCAGCTTAGATCCTAGCAGGGAGACCCAGTACTTC. Protein sequence: CASSLDPSRETQYF. The entire variable domain, with the rest obtained from reference TRBV7-6 and TRBJ2-5, is as follows: GAGVSQSPRYKVTKRGQDVALRCDPISGHVSLYWYRQALGQGPEFLTYFNYEAQQDKSGLPNDRFSAERPEGSISTLTIQRTEQRDSAMYRCASSLDPSRETQYFGPGTRLLVL.

CDR3 DNA sequence: TGTGCCAGCAGCACCATCGGAGGAAACACCATATATTTT. This codes for CASSTIGGNTIYF. The rearrangement links TRBV7-9 to TRBJ1-3; D unresolved. This CDR3 is 13 amino acids long. Germline CDR1 reads SEHNR; CDR2 reads FQNEAQ (reference sequence). Trimming took off 5 bases at V and 4 bases at J, with 9 bases between the two ends.

This clone was seen just once. The chain combines TRBV28 with TRBJ2-7, with D hard to call. This CDR3 contains 12 residues. V shed 1 base and J shed 4 bases, with 5 bases lying between them. Germline CDR1 reads MDHEN; CDR2 reads SYDVKM. This CDR3 reads CASSLLAYEQYF. CDR3 bases: TGTGCCAGCAGTTTATTGGCGTACGAGCAGTACTTC.

The chain is built from TRBV27 and TRBJ1-2, with TRBD1 as a possible D gene (5 bases). The CDR3 runs to 12 residues. Germline CDR1 is MNHEY and CDR2 is SMNVEV (reference sequence). V was shortened by 8 bases and J by 2 bases, with 9 bases between the two germline ends. As DNA, the CDR3 is TGTGCCAGCGGCCGGGGGAACTATGGCTACACCTTC. Its translation: CASGRGNYGYTF.

This chain links TRBV5-1 with TRBJ2-3, with 7 positions matching TRBD1. CDR1 and CDR2 from the germline V gene are SGHRS and YFSETQ. The CDR3 runs to 20 residues. With 1 base clipped from V and 3 bases from J, the junction kept 20 bases outside the gene matches. In DNA form, the CDR3 reads TGCGCCAGCAGCTTGAGAGGGGGCGGTGGGGGCCACAAAAGGACAGATACGCAGTATTTT. It encodes CASSLRGGGGGHKRTDTQYF.